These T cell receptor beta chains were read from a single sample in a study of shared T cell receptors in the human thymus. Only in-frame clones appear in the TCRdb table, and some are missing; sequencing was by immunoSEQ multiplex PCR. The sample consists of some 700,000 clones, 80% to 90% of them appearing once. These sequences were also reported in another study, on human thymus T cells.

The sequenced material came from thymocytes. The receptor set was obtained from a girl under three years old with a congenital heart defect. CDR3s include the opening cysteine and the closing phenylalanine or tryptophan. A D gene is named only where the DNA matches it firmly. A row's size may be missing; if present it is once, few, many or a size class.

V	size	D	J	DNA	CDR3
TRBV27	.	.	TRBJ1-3	TGTGCCAGCAGTTTCAGAACAGGGTTGGGAAACACCATATATTTT	CASSFRTGLGNTIYF
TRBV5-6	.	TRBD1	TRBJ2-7	TGTGCCAGCAGCTTGGCAGGGACAGGGGTCTACGAGCAGTACTTC	CASSLAGTGVYEQYF
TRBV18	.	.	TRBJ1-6	TGTGCCAGCTCACCGGATAGCATAGGTCTTTCACCCCTCCACTTT	CASSPDSIGLSPLHF
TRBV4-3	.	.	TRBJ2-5	TGCGCCAGCAGCCAAGAGGGGCGGGGGCATTGGGAGACCCAGTACTTC	CASSQEGRGHWETQYF
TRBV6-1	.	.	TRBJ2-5	TGTGCCAGCAGTGTTTCGAGAGGGCAAGAGACCCAGTACTTC	CASSVSRGQETQYF
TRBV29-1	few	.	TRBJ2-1	TGCAGCGTCAGGGTGGGAGGGCAGTTCTTC	CSVRVGGQFF
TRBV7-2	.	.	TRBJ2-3	TGTGCCAGCAGCTTAGGCAGGGGTGATACGCAGTATTTT	CASSLGRGDTQYF
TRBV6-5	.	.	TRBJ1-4	TGTGCCAGCAGACCAATACAGGGTGTCGAAAAACTGTTTTTT	CASRPIQGVEKLFF
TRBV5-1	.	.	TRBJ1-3	TGCGCCAGCAGCCCGCGGTCCTCTGGAAACACCATATATTTT	CASSPRSSGNTIYF
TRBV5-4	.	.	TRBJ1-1	TGTGCCAGCAGCTTTAGGGTGGGGGGAACCAACACTGAAGCTTTCTTT	CASSFRVGGTNTEAFF
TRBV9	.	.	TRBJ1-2	TGTGCCAGCAGCGTAGAATCAGGATATGGCTACACCTTC	CASSVESGYGYTF
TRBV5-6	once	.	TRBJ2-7	TGTGCCAGCAGCTTCGACTCGACAGGCAAGTCACCCTACGAGCAGTACTTC	CASSFDSTGKSPYEQYF
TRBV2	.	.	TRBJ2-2	TGTGCCAGCAGTACGGGCAGGAGGGGGCCCAACACCGGGGAGCTGTTTTTT	CASSTGRRGPNTGELFF
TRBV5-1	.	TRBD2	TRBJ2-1	TGCGCCACGCGGACTAGCGGGGGGTGTACAAATGAGCAGTTCTTC	CATRTSGGCTNEQFF
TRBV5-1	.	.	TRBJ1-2	TGCGCCAGCAGCTTGAGAGGGTATGGCTACACCTTC	CASSLRGYGYTF
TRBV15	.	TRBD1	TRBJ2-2	TGTGCCACCAGCAGAGAGGGCAGGGGGCAGGCCGGGGAGCTGTTTTTT	CATSREGRGQAGELFF
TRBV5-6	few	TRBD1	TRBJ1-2	TGTGCCAGCAGCTCGGACAGGGATTATGGCTACACCTTC	CASSSDRDYGYTF
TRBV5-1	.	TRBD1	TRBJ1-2	TGCGCCAGCAGCCCACCAGTTCTACAGGGGATCTATGGCTACACCTTC	CASSPPVLQGIYGYTF
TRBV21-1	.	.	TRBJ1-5	TGTGCCAGCAGCAAACTAGGGGGGGTTCAGCCCCAGCATTTT	CASSKLGGVQPQHF
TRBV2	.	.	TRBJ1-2	TGTGCCAGCAGCTACAGTGTTCGCTATGGCTACACCTTC	CASSYSVRYGYTF
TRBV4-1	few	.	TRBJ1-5	TGCGCCAGCAGCCAAGAATCCCTCGCAGGGGACGTTTATAGCAATCAGCCCCAGCATTTT	CASSQESLAGDVYSNQPQHF
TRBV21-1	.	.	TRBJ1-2	TGTGCCAGCAGCAAGGTTGAGGGGGCGAACTATGGCTACACCTTC	CASSKVEGANYGYTF
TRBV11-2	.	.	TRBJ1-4	TGTGCCAGCAGCTTAGATCTTTGGAGTCCTGATGAAAAACTGTTTTTT	CASSLDLWSPDEKLFF
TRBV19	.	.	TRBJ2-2	TGTGCCAGTAAAGTTTGGTCCGTAGCGCCGGGCGGGGAGCTGTTTTTT	CASKVWSVAPGGELFF
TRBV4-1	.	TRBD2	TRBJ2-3	TGCGCCAGCAGCCTAAGCGCGTGCGGGAGATTCACAGATACGCAGTATTTT	CASSLSACGRFTDTQYF
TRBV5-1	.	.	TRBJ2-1	TGCGCCAGCAGCTTGGAGTCTAGACTATACAATGAGCAGTTCTTC	CASSLESRLYNEQFF
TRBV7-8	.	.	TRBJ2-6	TGTGCCAGCAGGCCTGTTAGGGACAACAACGTCCTGACTTTC	CASRPVRDNNVLTF
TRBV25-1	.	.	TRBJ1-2	TGTGCCAGCAGTGACTGGGAGGGCGGACGGGGCTACACCTTC	CASSDWEGGRGYTF
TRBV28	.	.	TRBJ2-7	TGTGCCAGCAGTCTGGAGCTACAGGGTTCCTACGAGCAGTACTTC	CASSLELQGSYEQYF
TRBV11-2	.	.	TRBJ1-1	TGTGCCAGCAGCTTACGCGAGACAGGCTCTGGCCGGAACACTGAAGCTTTCTTT	CASSLRETGSGRNTEAFF
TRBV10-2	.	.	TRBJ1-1	TGCGCCAGCAGTGGCCTGGGGGGGAGGAACACTGAAGCTTTCTTT	CASSGLGGRNTEAFF
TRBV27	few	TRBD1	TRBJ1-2	TGTGCCAGCAGCGCTGGGCAGGGGGCGCAATATTATGGCTACACCTTC	CASSAGQGAQYYGYTF
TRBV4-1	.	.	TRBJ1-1	TGCGCCAGCAGCCAAGATCAGGAGGGCTTGAACACTGAAGCTTTCTTT	CASSQDQEGLNTEAFF
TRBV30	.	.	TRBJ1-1	TGTGCCTGGAGCGAGAAAGACAGGTGGGACACTGAAGCTTTCTTT	CAWSEKDRWDTEAFF
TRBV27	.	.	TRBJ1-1	TGTGCCAGCAGTTGCCCCGGGGGAACTGAAGCTTTCTTT	CASSCPGGTEAFF
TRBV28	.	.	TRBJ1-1	TGTGCCAGCAGTTCTAGACTAACTGCCGGGGTTAACACTGAAGCTTTTTTT	CASSSRLTAGVNTEAFF
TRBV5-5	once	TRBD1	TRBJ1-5	TGTGCCAGCAGCGGGACAGGGAGCAATCAGCCCCAGCATTTT	CASSGTGSNQPQHF
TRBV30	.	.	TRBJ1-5	TGTGCCTGGAGTGTACGGGGGGGGGACGCCGATCAGCCCCAGCATTTT	CAWSVRGGDADQPQHF
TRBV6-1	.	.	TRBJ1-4	TGTGCCAGCAGTGAACAGAGACCGGGAGAAAAACTGTTTTTT	CASSEQRPGEKLFF
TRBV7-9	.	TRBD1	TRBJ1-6	TGTGCCAGCAGCGACAGGGGTGAGTTGGAAACCGGCGATAATTCACCCCTCCACTTT	CASSDRGELETGDNSPLHF
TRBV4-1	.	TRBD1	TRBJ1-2	TGCGCCAGCAGCCGCGGGACAGCCAGCGGCTACACCTTC	CASSRGTASGYTF
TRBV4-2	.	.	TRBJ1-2	TGTGCCAGCAGCTCCGGGGGTTATGGCTACACCTTC	CASSSGGYGYTF
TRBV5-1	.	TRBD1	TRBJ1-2	TGCGCCAGCAGCTTCCGGGACAGGGGGCGATGGGATGGCTACACCTTC	CASSFRDRGRWDGYTF
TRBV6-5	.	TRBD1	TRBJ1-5	TGTGCCAGCAGTTCGACAGGGGGGAATCAGCCCCAGCATTTT	CASSSTGGNQPQHF
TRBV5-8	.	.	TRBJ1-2	TGTGCCAGCAGCTTCCGGGGGGCAGCGTTTGGCTACACCTTC	CASSFRGAAFGYTF
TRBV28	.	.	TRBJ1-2	TGTGCCAGCAGTTTCCCGGGGAAGGATGATGGCTACACCTTC	CASSFPGKDDGYTF
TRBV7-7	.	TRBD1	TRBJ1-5	TGTGCCAGCAGCTCGCGGACAGGGACGGACTGGGAGAGTCAGCCCCAGCATTTT	CASSSRTGTDWESQPQHF
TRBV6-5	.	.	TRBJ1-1	TGTGCCAGCAGTGATTCTACAGCCAACACTGAAGCTTTCTTT	CASSDSTANTEAFF
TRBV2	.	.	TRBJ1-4	TGTGCCAGCAGTAGGGAACAGGGTCATGCAACTAATGAAAAACTGTTTTTT	CASSREQGHATNEKLFF
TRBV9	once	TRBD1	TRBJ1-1	TGTGCCAGCAGCGACCTCCACGGACAGGGGAGGGGTCGCATGAACACTGAAGCTTTCTTT	CASSDLHGQGRGRMNTEAFF
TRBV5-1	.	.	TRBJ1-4	TGCGCCAGCAGCTACATCGCGGCGAGACCTGGGGGCCAAGCCTGGGGTGAAAAACTGTTTTTT	CASSYIAARPGGQAWGEKLFF
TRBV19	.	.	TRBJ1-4	TGTGCCAGTAGGGGCCGGGAGAACAGGAAACTGTTTTTT	CASRGRENRKLFF
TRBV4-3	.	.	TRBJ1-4	TGCGCCAGCAGCTACTACAATGAAAAACTGTTTTTT	CASSYYNEKLFF